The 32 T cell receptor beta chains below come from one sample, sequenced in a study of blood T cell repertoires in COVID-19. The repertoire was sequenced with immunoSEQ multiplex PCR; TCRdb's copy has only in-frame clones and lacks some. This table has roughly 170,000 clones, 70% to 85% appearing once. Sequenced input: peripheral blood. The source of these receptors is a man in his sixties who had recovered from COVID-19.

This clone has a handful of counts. The CDR3 is CAWSARGRYEQYF. Written as DNA, the CDR3 is TGTGCCTGGAGTGCCAGGGGGCGGTACGAGCAGTACTTC. The V gene is TRBV30, the J gene TRBJ2-7; 8 bases map to TRBD1. This CDR3 is built from 13 residues. The V gene's germline CDR1 is GTSNPN and CDR2 SVGIG (reference sequence). The V gene end was trimmed by 1 base and the J gene end by 4 bases; junction bases not matched to a gene: 3.

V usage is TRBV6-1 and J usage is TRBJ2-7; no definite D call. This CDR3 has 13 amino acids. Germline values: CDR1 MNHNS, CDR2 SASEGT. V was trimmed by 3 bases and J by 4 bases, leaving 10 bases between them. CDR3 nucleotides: TGTGCCAGCAGTGAGGCCGACACTTACGAGCAGTACTTC. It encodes CASSEADTYEQYF.

Written as DNA, the CDR3 is TGTGCCATAGGGACAGGCGATGGCTACACCTTC. This codes for CAIGTGDGYTF. V is TRBV12-3 or TRBV12-4 and J is TRBJ1-2; 8 bases map to TRBD1. V shed 10 bases, J shed 6 bases, and the junction held 4 bases outside the gene matches. This CDR3 has 11 residues.

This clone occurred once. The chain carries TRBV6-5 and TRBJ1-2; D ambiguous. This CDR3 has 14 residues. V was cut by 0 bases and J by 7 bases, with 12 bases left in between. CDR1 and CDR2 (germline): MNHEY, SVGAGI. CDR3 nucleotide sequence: TGTGCCAGCAGTTACTCCCCGACTGCTGGTGGCTACACCTTC. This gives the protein CASSYSPTAGGYTF.

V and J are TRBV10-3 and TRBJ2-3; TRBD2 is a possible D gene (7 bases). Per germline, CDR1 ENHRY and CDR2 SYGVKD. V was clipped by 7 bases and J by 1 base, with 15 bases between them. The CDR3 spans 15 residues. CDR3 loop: CAITEGRGRTDTQYF. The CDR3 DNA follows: TGTGCCATCACCGAGGGGCGGGGGCGCACAGATACGCAGTATTTT.

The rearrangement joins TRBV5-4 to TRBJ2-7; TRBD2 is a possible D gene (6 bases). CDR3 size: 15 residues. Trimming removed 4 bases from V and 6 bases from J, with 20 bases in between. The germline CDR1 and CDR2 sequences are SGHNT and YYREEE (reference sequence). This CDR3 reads CASSRSQGGRSEQYF. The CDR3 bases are TGTGCCAGCAGCCGATCCCAGGGAGGTCGGAGCGAGCAGTACTTC. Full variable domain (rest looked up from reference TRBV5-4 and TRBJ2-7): ETGVTQSPTHLIKTRGQQVTLRCSSQSGHNTVSWYQQALGQGPQFIFQYYREEENGRGNFPPRFSGLQFPNYSSELNVNALELDDSALYLCASSRSQGGRSEQYFGPGTRLTVT.

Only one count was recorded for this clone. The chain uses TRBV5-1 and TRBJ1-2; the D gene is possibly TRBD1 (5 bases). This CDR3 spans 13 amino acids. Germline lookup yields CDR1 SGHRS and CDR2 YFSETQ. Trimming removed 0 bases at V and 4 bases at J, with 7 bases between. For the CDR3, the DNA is TGCGCCAGCAGCTTGGATGGGGCCTATGGCTACACCTTC. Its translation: CASSLDGAYGYTF.

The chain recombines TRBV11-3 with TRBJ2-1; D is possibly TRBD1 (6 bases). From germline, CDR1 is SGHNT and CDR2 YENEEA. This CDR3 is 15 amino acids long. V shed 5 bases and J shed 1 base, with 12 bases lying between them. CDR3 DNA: TGTGCCAGCAGCCTCGCGACAGGTTCCTACAATGAGCAGTTCTTC. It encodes CASSLATGSYNEQFF.

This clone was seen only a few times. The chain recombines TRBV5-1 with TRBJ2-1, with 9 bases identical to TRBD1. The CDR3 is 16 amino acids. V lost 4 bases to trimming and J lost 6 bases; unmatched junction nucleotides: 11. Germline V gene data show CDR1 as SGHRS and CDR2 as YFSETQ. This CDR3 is CASSRGDRDVSNEQFF. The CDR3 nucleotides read TGCGCCAGCAGCCGAGGGGACAGGGACGTTTCCAATGAGCAGTTCTTC.

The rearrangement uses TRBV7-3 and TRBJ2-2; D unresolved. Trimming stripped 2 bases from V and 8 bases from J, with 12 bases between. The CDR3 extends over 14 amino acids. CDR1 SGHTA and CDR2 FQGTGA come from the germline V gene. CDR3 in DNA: TGTGCCAGCAGCTTAGCCCCCCCAGATGGGGAGCTGTTTTTT. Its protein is CASSLAPPDGELFF.

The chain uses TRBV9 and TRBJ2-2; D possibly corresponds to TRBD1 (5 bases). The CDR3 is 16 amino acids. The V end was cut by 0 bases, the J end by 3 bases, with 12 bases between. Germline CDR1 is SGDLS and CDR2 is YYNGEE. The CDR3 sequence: CASSVDLRAYTGELFF. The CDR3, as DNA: TGTGCCAGCAGCGTAGACCTCAGGGCTTACACCGGGGAGCTGTTTTTT.

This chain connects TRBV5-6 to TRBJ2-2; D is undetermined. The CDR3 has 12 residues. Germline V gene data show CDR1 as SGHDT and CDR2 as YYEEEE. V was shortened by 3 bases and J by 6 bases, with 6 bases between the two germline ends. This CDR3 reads CASSWSAGELFF. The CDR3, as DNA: TGTGCCAGCAGCTGGAGCGCCGGGGAGCTGTTTTTT.

The CDR3 spells CATSSRSDHTRPGEQYF. Here the CDR3 DNA reads TGTGCCACCAGCAGCAGGTCTGATCATACCCGACCGGGGGAGCAGTACTTC. The rearrangement joins TRBV15 to TRBJ2-7, with D tentatively TRBD2 (5 bases). Deletions cut 3 bases from V and 7 bases from J, with 25 bases between. Germline CDR1 LNHNV, CDR2 YYDKDF (reference sequence). This CDR3 contains 17 residues.

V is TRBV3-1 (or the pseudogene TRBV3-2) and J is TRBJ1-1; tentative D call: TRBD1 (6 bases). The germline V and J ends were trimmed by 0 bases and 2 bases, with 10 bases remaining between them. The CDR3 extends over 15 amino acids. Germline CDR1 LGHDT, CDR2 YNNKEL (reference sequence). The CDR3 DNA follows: TGTGCCAGCAGCCAAGAGGGGGCAGGAAACACTGAAGCTTTCTTT. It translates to CASSQEGAGNTEAFF.

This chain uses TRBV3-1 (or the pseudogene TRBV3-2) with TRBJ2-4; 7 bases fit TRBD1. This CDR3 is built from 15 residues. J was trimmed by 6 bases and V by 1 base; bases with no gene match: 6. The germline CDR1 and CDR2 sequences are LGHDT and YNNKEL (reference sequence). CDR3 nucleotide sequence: TGTGCCAGCAGCCAAGCTCCACAGGGGACAAACATTCAGTACTTC. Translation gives CASSQAPQGTNIQYF.

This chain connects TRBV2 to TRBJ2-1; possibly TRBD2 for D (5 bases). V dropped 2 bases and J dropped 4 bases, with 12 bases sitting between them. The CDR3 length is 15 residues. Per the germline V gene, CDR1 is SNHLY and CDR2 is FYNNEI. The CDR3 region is CASSERGPPYNEQFF. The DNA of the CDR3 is TGTGCCAGCAGTGAACGCGGGCCCCCTTACAATGAGCAGTTCTTC.

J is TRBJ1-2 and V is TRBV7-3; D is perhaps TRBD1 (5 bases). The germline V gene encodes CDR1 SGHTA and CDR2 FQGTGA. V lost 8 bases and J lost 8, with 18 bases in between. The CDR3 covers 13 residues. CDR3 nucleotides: TGTGCCAGCTTGGACATTCAACCAGGGGGCTACACCTTC. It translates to CASLDIQPGGYTF. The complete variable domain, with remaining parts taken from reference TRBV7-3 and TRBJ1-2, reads GAGVSQTPSNKVTEKGKYVELRCDPISGHTALYWYRQSLGQGPEFLIYFQGTGAADDSGLPNDRFFAVRPEGSVSTLKIQRTERGDSAVYLCASLDIQPGGYTFGSGTRLTVV.

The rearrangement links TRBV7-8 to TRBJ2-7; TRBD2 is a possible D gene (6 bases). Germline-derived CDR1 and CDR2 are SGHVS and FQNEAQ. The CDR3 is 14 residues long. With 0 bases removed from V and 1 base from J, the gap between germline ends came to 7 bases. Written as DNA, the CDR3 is TGTGCCAGCAGCTTAGCAGGAGGGTCCTACGAGCAGTACTTC. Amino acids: CASSLAGGSYEQYF. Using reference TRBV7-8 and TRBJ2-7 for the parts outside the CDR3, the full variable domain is GAGVSQSPRYKVAKRGQDVALRCDPISGHVSLFWYQQALGQGPEFLTYFQNEAQLDKSGLPSDRFFAERPEGSVSTLKIQRTQQEDSAVYLCASSLAGGSYEQYFGPGTRLTVT.

The CDR3 DNA is TGTGCCAGCAGCTTCAGGGGGACCTTAAGAGAGACCCAGTACTTC. Residues: CASSFRGTLRETQYF. J is TRBJ2-5 and V is TRBV5-6; TRBD1 agrees at 7 bases. With V trimmed by 2 bases and J by 4 bases, 8 bases remained unmatched. Germline V gene data show CDR1 as SGHDT and CDR2 as YYEEEE. The CDR3 is 15 amino acids.

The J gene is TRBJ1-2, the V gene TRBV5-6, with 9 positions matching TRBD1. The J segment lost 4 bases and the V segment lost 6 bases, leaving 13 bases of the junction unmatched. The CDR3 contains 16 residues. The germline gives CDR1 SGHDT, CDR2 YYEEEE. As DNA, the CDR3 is TGTGCCAGCAACCCGCCGAGGACAGGGGTGTCCTATGGCTACACCTTC. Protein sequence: CASNPPRTGVSYGYTF.

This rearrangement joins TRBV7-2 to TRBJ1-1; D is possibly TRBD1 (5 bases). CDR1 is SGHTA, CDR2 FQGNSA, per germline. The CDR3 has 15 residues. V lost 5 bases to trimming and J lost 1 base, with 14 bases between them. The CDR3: CASSPQTDRNTEAFF. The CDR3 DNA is TGTGCCAGCAGCCCTCAAACCGACAGGAACACTGAAGCTTTCTTT.

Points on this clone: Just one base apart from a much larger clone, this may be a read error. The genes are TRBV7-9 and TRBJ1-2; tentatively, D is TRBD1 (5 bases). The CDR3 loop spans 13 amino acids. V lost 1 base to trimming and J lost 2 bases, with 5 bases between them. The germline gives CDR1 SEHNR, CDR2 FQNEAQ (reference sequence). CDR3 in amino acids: CASSLGQNYGYTF. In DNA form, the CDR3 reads TGTGCCAGCAGCTTAGGACAGAACTATGGCTACACCTTC.

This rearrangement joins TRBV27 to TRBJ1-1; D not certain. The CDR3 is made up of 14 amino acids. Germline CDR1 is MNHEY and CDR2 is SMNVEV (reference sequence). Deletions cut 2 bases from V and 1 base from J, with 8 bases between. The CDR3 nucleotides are TGTGCCAGCAGTTTACGGAGGGAGAACACTGAAGCTTTCTTT. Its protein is CASSLRRENTEAFF.

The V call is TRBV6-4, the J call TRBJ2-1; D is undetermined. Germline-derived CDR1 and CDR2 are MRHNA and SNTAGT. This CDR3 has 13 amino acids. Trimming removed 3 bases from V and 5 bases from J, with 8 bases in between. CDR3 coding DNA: TGTGCCAGCAGTGATAGACTCCACAATGAGCAGTTCTTC. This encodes CASSDRLHNEQFF.

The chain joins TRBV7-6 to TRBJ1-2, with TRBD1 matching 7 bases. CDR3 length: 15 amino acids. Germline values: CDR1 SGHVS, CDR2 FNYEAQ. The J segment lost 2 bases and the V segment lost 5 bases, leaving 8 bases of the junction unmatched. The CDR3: CASSPAPGQNYGYTF. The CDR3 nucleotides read TGTGCCAGCAGCCCGGCACCGGGACAGAACTATGGCTACACCTTC.

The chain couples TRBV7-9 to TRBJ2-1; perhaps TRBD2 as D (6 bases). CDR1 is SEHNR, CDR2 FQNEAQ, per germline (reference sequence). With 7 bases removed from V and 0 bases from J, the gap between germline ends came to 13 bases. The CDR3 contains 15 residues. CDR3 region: CASTQLAGSYNEQFF. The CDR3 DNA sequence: TGTGCCAGCACCCAACTAGCAGGCTCCTACAATGAGCAGTTCTTC.

The CDR3 DNA reads as TGTGCCAGCAGCTTAACTCTTCCCGGGGAGCTGTTTTTT. Protein: CASSLTLPGELFF. This rearrangement joins TRBV11-2 to TRBJ2-2, with D unresolved. The germline CDR1 and CDR2 sequences are SGHAT and FQNNGV. Deletions cut 2 bases from V and 6 bases from J, with 7 bases between. This CDR3 comprises 13 residues.

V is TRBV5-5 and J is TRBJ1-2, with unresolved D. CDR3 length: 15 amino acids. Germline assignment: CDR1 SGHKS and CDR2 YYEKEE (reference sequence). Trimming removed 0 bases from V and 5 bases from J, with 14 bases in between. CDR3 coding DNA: TGTGCCAGCAGCTTGGCGGCGGCCGGTGATTATGGCTACACCTTC. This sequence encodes CASSLAAAGDYGYTF.

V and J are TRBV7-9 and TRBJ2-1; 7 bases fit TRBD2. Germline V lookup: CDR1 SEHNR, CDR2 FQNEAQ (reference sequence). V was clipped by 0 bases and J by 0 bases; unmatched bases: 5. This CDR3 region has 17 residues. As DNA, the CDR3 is TGTGCCAGCAGCTTAGCGTCGGGGGGACTCTCCTACAATGAGCAGTTCTTC. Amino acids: CASSLASGGLSYNEQFF. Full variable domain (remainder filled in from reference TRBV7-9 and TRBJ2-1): DTGVSQNPRHKITKRGQNVTFRCDPISEHNRLYWYRQTLGQGPEFLTYFQNEAQLEKSRLLSDRFSAERPKGSFSTLEIQRTEQGDSAMYLCASSLASGGLSYNEQFFGPGTRLTVL.

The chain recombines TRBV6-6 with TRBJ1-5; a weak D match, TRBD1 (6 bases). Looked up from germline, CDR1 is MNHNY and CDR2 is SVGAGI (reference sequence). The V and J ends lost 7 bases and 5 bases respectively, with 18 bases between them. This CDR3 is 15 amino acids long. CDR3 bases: TGTGCCAGCAACCAAAAAACAGGGTCCTATCAGCCCCAGCATTTT. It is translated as CASNQKTGSYQPQHF.

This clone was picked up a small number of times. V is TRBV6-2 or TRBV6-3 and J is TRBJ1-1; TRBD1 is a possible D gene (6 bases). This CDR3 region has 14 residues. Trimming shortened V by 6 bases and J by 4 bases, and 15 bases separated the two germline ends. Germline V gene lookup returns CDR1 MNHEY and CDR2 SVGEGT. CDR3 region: CASSVQGMVTEAFF. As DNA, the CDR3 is TGTGCCAGCAGCGTACAGGGAATGGTCACTGAAGCTTTCTTT.

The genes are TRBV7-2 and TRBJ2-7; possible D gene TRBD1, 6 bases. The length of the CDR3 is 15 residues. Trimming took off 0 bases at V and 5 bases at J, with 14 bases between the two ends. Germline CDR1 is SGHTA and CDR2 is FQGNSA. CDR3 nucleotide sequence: TGTGCCAGCAGCTTAGCGTGGACAGTGGCGGACGAGCAGTACTTC. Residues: CASSLAWTVADEQYF.